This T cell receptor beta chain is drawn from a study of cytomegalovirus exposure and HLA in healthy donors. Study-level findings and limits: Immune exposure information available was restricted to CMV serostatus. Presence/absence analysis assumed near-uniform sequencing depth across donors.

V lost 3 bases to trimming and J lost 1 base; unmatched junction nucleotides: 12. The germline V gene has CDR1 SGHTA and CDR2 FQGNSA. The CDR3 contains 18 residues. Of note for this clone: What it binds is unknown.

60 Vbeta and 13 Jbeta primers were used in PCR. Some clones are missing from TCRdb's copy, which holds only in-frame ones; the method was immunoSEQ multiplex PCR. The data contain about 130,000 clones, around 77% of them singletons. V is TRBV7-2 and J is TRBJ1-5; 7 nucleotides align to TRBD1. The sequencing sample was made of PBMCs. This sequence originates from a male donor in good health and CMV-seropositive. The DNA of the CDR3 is TGTGCCAGCAGCTTTCCGGAACAAGGACAGGAGAGCAATCAGCCCCAGCATTTT. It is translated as CASSFPEQGQESNQPQHF.